Below, 3 T cell receptor beta chains from the same sample are listed, as sequenced in a study of T cells in Graves' hyperthyroidism and ophthalmopathy. TCR beta CDR3 regions were amplified from RNA transcripts. TCR CDR3 regions were first amplified by RT-PCR with HTBI primers. TCRdb reprocessed the multiplex PCR reads via MiXCR and lists one record per CDR3 protein. This table has 250,000 or so distinct CDR3 sequences, about 15% appearing once. Material for sequencing was blood. These receptors were obtained from a young woman with Graves' ophthalmopathy.

This rearrangement joins TRBV30 to TRBJ2-1; D remains unclear. The length of the CDR3 is 14 residues. CDR1 and CDR2 (germline): GTSNPN, SVGIG (reference sequence). V was pared by 2 bases and J by 3 bases, with 11 bases between. This CDR3 reads CAWSRPSSYNEQFF. CDR3 DNA: TGTGCCTGGAGTCGCCCCTCCAGCTACAATGAGCAGTTCTTC.

This clonotype was observed many times. This chain links TRBV24-1 with TRBJ2-2; D possibly matches TRBD1 or TRBD2 (5 bases each). There are 17 residues in the CDR3. The V gene's germline CDR1 is KGHDR and CDR2 SFDVKD. V gave up 6 bases and J gave up 4 bases, with 20 bases separating them. The CDR3 DNA sequence: TGTGCCACCAGTTTTTCTCTCACCGGGGCCGCCACCGGGGAGCTGTTTTTT. It is translated as CATSFSLTGAATGELFF.

This clonotype appeared many times. The gene calls are TRBV7-9 and TRBJ1-1, with D hard to call. The germline CDR1 and CDR2 sequences are SEHNR and FQNEAQ (reference sequence). V was cut by 5 bases and J by 1 base, with 17 bases left in between. This CDR3 region has 16 residues. This CDR3 is CASSLPRRLKNTEAFF. The DNA for the CDR3 is TGTGCCAGCAGCCTTCCACGCCGACTAAAGAACACTGAAGCTTTCTTT.